A selection of T cell receptor beta chains follows, all from one sample in a study of CD8 T cells in Susac syndrome. MiXCR, applied by TCRdb to the immunoSEQ multiplex PCR reads, yields one record per CDR3 protein. Of about 130,000 distinct CDR3 sequences in the sample, over 85% were seen once. The sequencing input was CD8+ T cells from PBMCs. All receptors come from a human donor with Susac syndrome. Each CDR3 is given with its conserved first and last residue. A D gene is named only where the DNA matches it firmly. Rows give clone size only sometimes, using once, few, many, or a class for an expanded clone.

>-|-|TRBJ2-3|TRBV7-3
CASSSLFGGVDTQYF
TGTGCCAGCAGCTCTCTTTTCGGAGGGGTGGATACGCAGTATTTT
>-|-|TRBJ2-7|TRBV12-3/TRBV12-4
CASKGNSDEQYF
TGTGCCAGCAAGGGTAATTCTGACGAGCAGTACTTC
>-|-|TRBJ1-2|TRBV27
CASSLAFPLYGYTF
TGTGCCAGCAGTTTAGCTTTTCCACTCTATGGCTACACCTTC
>-|-|TRBJ1-6|TRBV12-3/TRBV12-4
CASREENSPLHF
TGTGCCAGCAGAGAGGAGAATTCACCCCTCCACTTT
>TRBD1|-|TRBJ1-2|TRBV12-3/TRBV12-4
CASSSWTGGYTF
TGTGCCAGCAGTTCATGGACAGGAGGCTACACCTTC
>-|-|TRBJ2-2|TRBV6-4
CASSAAGGNTGELFF
TGTGCCAGCAGTGCTGCGGGCGGGAACACCGGGGAGCTGTTTTTT
>-|-|TRBJ1-5|TRBV30
CAWSAVGPGPQHF
TGTGCCTGGAGCGCGGTCGGGCCAGGTCCCCAGCATTTT
>-|-|TRBJ2-7|TRBV5-6
CASSLEHYEQYF
TGTGCCAGCAGCTTGGAACACTACGAGCAGTACTTC
>-|-|TRBJ1-5|TRBV4-1
CASSQHPDQPQHF
TGCGCCAGCAGCCAACATCCCGATCAGCCCCAGCATTTT
>-|-|TRBJ1-3|TRBV30
CASRDNSGNTIYF
TGTGCCTCCCGGGACAACTCTGGAAACACCATATATTTT
>TRBD1|-|TRBJ1-5|TRBV9
CASKMWDRLSNQPQHF
TGTGCCAGTAAGATGTGGGACAGACTTAGCAATCAGCCCCAGCATTTT
>-|-|TRBJ2-7|TRBV25-1
CASNVGRFNSYEQYF
TGTGCCAGCAACGTTGGGCGGTTCAATTCCTACGAGCAGTACTTC
>-|-|TRBJ2-7|TRBV18
CASSPPTLYEQYF
TGTGCCAGCTCACCACCTACCCTCTACGAGCAGTACTTC
>-|-|TRBJ1-1|TRBV7-3
CASSQWGGASTEAFF
TGTGCCAGCAGCCAATGGGGGGGGGCGAGCACTGAAGCTTTCTTT
>-|-|TRBJ2-1|TRBV7-3
CASSPRTDYNEQFF
TGTGCCAGCAGCCCACGGACGGATTACAATGAGCAGTTCTTC
>TRBD2|-|TRBJ2-2|TRBV4-3
CASSQDSFAGGPTGELFF
TGCGCCAGCAGCCAAGATTCGTTTGCGGGAGGGCCCACCGGGGAGCTGTTTTTT
>TRBD2|-|TRBJ2-1|TRBV6-5
CASSPAASGGGEQFF
TGTGCCAGCAGCCCAGCGGCTAGCGGGGGAGGTGAGCAGTTCTTC
>TRBD2|-|TRBJ2-7|TRBV7-8
CASSQGLAGGAAYEQYF
TGTGCCAGCAGCCAGGGACTAGCGGGAGGCGCTGCCTACGAGCAGTACTTC
>-|-|TRBJ2-1|TRBV3-1
CASSQDTGDEQFF
TGTGCCAGCAGCCAAGATACGGGCGATGAGCAGTTCTTC
>-|-|TRBJ2-1|TRBV25-1
CASSEGRNNEQFF
TGTGCCAGCAGTGAAGGACGAAACAATGAGCAGTTCTTC
>-|once|TRBJ1-2|TRBV9
CASSEWGGTNYGYTF
TGTGCCAGCAGCGAATGGGGGGGCACTAACTATGGCTACACCTTC
>-|-|TRBJ2-2|TRBV4-3
CASSQDLSVGTGELFF
TGCGCCAGCAGCCAAGATCTTTCTGTCGGCACCGGGGAGCTGTTTTTT
>-|-|TRBJ2-3|TRBV4-3
CASSHSSGSGSSTDTQYF
TGCGCCAGCAGCCACTCGTCAGGTTCGGGCAGTTCGACAGATACGCAGTATTTT
>-|-|TRBJ2-1|TRBV24-1
CATSDRGWDYNEQFF
TGTGCCACCAGTGACAGGGGATGGGACTACAATGAGCAGTTCTTC
>-|-|TRBJ2-2|TRBV6-5
CASSYSTAGAVTGELFF
TGTGCCAGCAGTTACTCAACTGCGGGGGCTGTCACCGGGGAGCTGTTTTTT
>TRBD1|-|TRBJ1-1|TRBV30
CAYDRGDTEAFF
TGTGCCTACGACAGGGGGGACACTGAAGCTTTCTTT
>TRBD1|-|TRBJ1-1|TRBV6-5
CASSAQGVNTEAFF
TGTGCCAGCAGTGCCCAGGGGGTGAACACTGAAGCTTTCTTT